This T cell receptor (beta chain) was sequenced for a study of early T cells in non-severe SARS-CoV-2 infection. Whole-study findings and limits: Sequences matched to VDJdb favored anti-spike CD8 responses, while private and CD4 specificities were missed.

On this clonotype: The antigen is not known.

Individual cDNA molecules received unique molecular identifiers. From the 5' RACE reads, TCRdb called clonotypes with MiXCR, one entry per CDR3 protein. This table holds approximately 63,000 distinct CDR3 sequences, 5.9% found once. The CDR3 runs 14 residues. V was shortened by 4 bases and J by 7 bases, with 20 bases between the two germline ends. The germline V gene has CDR1 DFQATT and CDR2 SNEGSKA (reference sequence). The input for sequencing was whole blood, taken at baseline. The V call is TRBV20-1, the J call TRBJ2-7; a possible D gene is TRBD2 (6 bases). The receptor was derived from an adult who was a healthcare worker with PCR-confirmed SARS-CoV-2 infection or an uninfected control (not recorded which). Written as DNA, the CDR3 is TGCAGTGCTAACAGCGGAGGGAGCGTGGGGGAGCAGTACTTC. It codes for CSANSGGSVGEQYF.